The next 20 T cell receptor beta chains were all read from a single sample in a study of cytomegalovirus exposure and HLA in healthy donors. PCR involved 60 Vbeta and 13 Jbeta primers. The repertoire was sequenced with immunoSEQ multiplex PCR; TCRdb's copy has only in-frame clones and lacks some. Among some 100,000 clones listed, about three quarters were seen once. Sequenced: PBMCs. The receptors were gathered from a female donor in good health and CMV-seronegative.

Only a few counts were recorded for this clone. The chain has TRBV7-2 and TRBJ2-7; 9 bases line up with TRBD2. With V trimmed by 4 bases and J by 3 bases, 4 bases remained unmatched. Germline loops: CDR1 SGHTA, CDR2 FQGNSA. This CDR3 comprises 14 residues. CDR3 amino acids: CASSSRAGGYEQYF. As DNA, the CDR3 is TGTGCCAGCAGCTCCCGAGCGGGGGGCTACGAGCAGTACTTC.

This clone was found a few times. V gene TRBV6-5 combines with J gene TRBJ2-7, with TRBD1 matching over 9 bases. Germline V gene lookup returns CDR1 MNHEY and CDR2 SVGAGI. This CDR3 is built from 14 residues. V shed 6 bases and J 4 bases; nucleotides not matched to a gene: 7. In DNA, the CDR3 is TGTGCCAGCAGCCCCGACAGGGGGGCTTACGAGCAGTACTTC. It specifies CASSPDRGAYEQYF.

The chain links TRBV15 to TRBJ2-1; 7 bases agree with TRBD1. Unmatched junction bases numbered 10, after V lost 5 bases and J lost 3 bases. The CDR3 has 16 amino acids. The germline V gene encodes CDR1 LNHNV and CDR2 YYDKDF (reference sequence). The CDR3 DNA reads TGTGCCACCAGCGGCGACAGGGACACCTACTACAATGAGCAGTTCTTC. This sequence encodes CATSGDRDTYYNEQFF.

The chain employs TRBV19 and TRBJ1-1; D call uncertain. The length of the CDR3 is 14 residues. Germline lookup yields CDR1 LNHDA and CDR2 SQIVND (reference sequence). Trimming shortened V by 10 bases and J by 2 bases, and 17 bases separated the two germline ends. For the CDR3, the DNA is TGTGCCACCAAGCCTCGGGAGCTTAACACTGAAGCTTTCTTT. This sequence encodes CATKPRELNTEAFF.

This clone occurred a few times. The chain combines TRBV18 with TRBJ2-2; D remains unclear. Trimming removed 1 base from V and 6 bases from J, with 6 bases in between. Germline V CDR1 and CDR2: KGHSH, LQKENI. This CDR3 spans 13 amino acids. CDR3 protein: CASSPLEAGELFF. CDR3 DNA sequence: TGTGCCAGCTCACCACTAGAGGCCGGGGAGCTGTTTTTT.

This chain links TRBV9 with TRBJ1-6, with 9 bases aligning to TRBD1. The V segment lost 0 bases and the J segment 10 bases; nucleotides outside the gene matches: 5. CDR1 and CDR2 from the germline V gene are SGDLS and YYNGEE. This CDR3 has 15 residues. CDR3 sequence reads: CASSVVGQGASPLHF. The DNA of the CDR3 is TGTGCCAGCAGCGTAGTGGGACAGGGCGCATCACCCCTCCACTTT.

This rearrangement joins TRBV6-5 to TRBJ2-1, with D possibly being TRBD2 (6 bases). The germline V gene encodes CDR1 MNHEY and CDR2 SVGAGI. The CDR3 is made up of 15 amino acids. V was clipped by 4 bases and J by 7 bases, with 17 bases between them. The CDR3 nucleotides are TGTGCCAGCAGTTCGAGGGTGGTGGGGAGGAATGAGCAGTTCTTC. Its translation is CASSSRVVGRNEQFF.

The genes are TRBV5-1 and TRBJ2-6, with unresolved D. CDR3 length: 15 residues. V dropped 0 bases and J dropped 3 bases, with 7 bases sitting between them. Germline CDR1 and CDR2: SGHRS and YFSETQ. CDR3: CASSLVSVGANVLTF. For the CDR3, the DNA is TGCGCCAGCAGCTTGGTGTCAGTTGGGGCCAACGTCCTGACTTTC.

This chain connects TRBV5-1 to TRBJ2-5; TRBD1 might be the D (5 bases). V lost 6 bases to trimming and J lost 5 bases, with 14 bases between them. Germline CDR1 and CDR2: SGHRS and YFSETQ. This CDR3 spans 13 amino acids. CDR3 in amino acids: CASIRGPGETQYF. The DNA of the CDR3 is TGCGCCAGCATTAGGGGCCCCGGGGAGACCCAGTACTTC.

This clone was seen a single time. This chain uses TRBV7-2 with TRBJ2-1; 7 nucleotides agree with TRBD2. Germline-derived CDR1 and CDR2 are SGHTA and FQGNSA. This CDR3 contains 15 residues. The ends lost 2 bases at V and 4 bases at J; junction bases unmatched: 5. CDR3 amino acids: CASSLIAGSYNEQFF. The CDR3, as DNA: TGTGCCAGCAGCTTAATAGCGGGTTCTTACAATGAGCAGTTCTTC.

The chain uses TRBV5-1 and TRBJ2-6; D perhaps matches TRBD2 (5 bases). The CDR3 contains 16 residues. Germline CDR1 is SGHRS and CDR2 is YFSETQ. The V and J ends lost 0 bases and 0 bases respectively, with 7 bases between them. The CDR3 region is CASSLEAGSGANVLTF. CDR3 nucleotide sequence: TGCGCCAGCAGCTTGGAGGCGGGCTCTGGGGCCAACGTCCTGACTTTC.

V gene TRBV5-4 combines with J gene TRBJ1-2, with D tentatively TRBD1 (6 bases). V was pared by 2 bases and J by 6 bases, with 11 bases between. Germline values: CDR1 SGHNT, CDR2 YYREEE (reference sequence). This CDR3 has 13 amino acids. In nucleotides, the CDR3 is TGTGCCAGCAGCTTACAGGGTGGGGATGGCTACACCTTC. Protein: CASSLQGGDGYTF.

The genes are TRBV19 and TRBJ2-7; TRBD2 matches 12 bases. CDR3 length: 15 residues. With V trimmed by 5 bases and J by 5 bases, 7 bases remained unmatched. Germline CDR1 LNHDA, CDR2 SQIVND (reference sequence). The CDR3 region is CASSLGTSGFHEQYF. The CDR3 DNA reads as TGTGCCAGTAGTCTGGGGACTAGCGGGTTCCACGAGCAGTACTTC.

This clone has just one count. The chain combines TRBV15 with TRBJ2-1, with 7 bases aligning to TRBD2. CDR1 LNHNV and CDR2 YYDKDF come from the germline V gene (reference sequence). The trim removed 2 bases at V and 6 bases at J, leaving 10 bases unmatched. The CDR3 covers 16 residues. The CDR3 is CATSRLVGTTPNEQFF. CDR3 DNA: TGTGCCACCAGCAGACTCGTGGGGACTACTCCCAATGAGCAGTTCTTC.

The chain uses TRBV20-1 and TRBJ2-5, with TRBD2 as a possible D gene (6 bases). Trimming took 6 bases from V and 3 from J, leaving 8 bases between them. Germline lookup yields CDR1 DFQATT and CDR2 SNEGSKA (reference sequence). The CDR3 totals 11 residues. The DNA of the CDR3 is TGCAGTGCAAGACTAGAAGAGACCCAGTACTTC. It translates to CSARLEETQYF.

V is TRBV27 and J is TRBJ1-6; TRBD1 matches 11 bases. Germline assignment: CDR1 MNHEY and CDR2 SMNVEV (reference sequence). This CDR3 is 18 amino acids long. With V trimmed by 5 bases and J by 7 bases, 13 bases remained unmatched. The CDR3 sequence: CASSLRGQGALSNSPLHF. The CDR3 region has the DNA TGTGCCAGCAGTCTTCGCGGACAGGGGGCTCTATCGAATTCACCCCTCCACTTT.

The J gene is TRBJ1-1, the V gene TRBV11-2, with D uncertain. Trimming removed 5 bases at V and 4 bases at J, with 11 bases between. The CDR3 extends over 13 amino acids. Germline CDR1 SGHAT, CDR2 FQNNGV. CDR3 DNA: TGTGCCAGCAGCCGAGCGGCATTCACTGAAGCTTTCTTT. This translates into CASSRAAFTEAFF.

The chain couples TRBV29-1 to TRBJ2-7; 8 positions agree with TRBD1. The CDR3 extends over 14 amino acids. The trim removed 5 bases at V and 0 bases at J, leaving 6 bases unmatched. CDR1 and CDR2 (germline): SQVTM, ANQGSEA. CDR3 bases: TGCAGCGTTCGCGACAGGGGCGCCTCCTACGAGCAGTACTTC. This encodes CSVRDRGASYEQYF.

The gene calls are TRBV4-3 and TRBJ2-3; 7 bases align to TRBD1. This CDR3 contains 17 residues. In germline, CDR1 is LGHNA, CDR2 YSLEER. The trim removed 0 bases at V and 2 bases at J, leaving 8 bases unmatched. This chain's CDR3 is CASSQEGRTGSTDTQYF. In DNA form, the CDR3 reads TGCGCCAGCAGCCAAGAAGGGCGGACAGGATCCACAGATACGCAGTATTTT.

This clone has a handful of counts. The V and J genes are TRBV6-4 and TRBJ1-6, with 7 bases fitting TRBD1. The junction had 7 bases not matched to a gene; V was cut back by 6 bases and J by 5 bases. CDR1 and CDR2 from the germline V gene are MRHNA and SNTAGT. The CDR3 runs to 15 residues. The CDR3 DNA is TGTGCCAGCAGGCCCTGGACAGGAGATAATTCACCCCTCCACTTT. Translation gives CASRPWTGDNSPLHF.